Included here is one T cell receptor beta chain sequence, with context. No antigen is known for it. These data originate in a study of CD8+CD57+ T cells in acquired aplastic anemia. Study as a whole: DNA per sorted CD4+ or CD8+ sample ranged roughly 0.17 to 27.4 ug, averaging 3.2 ug.

CDR3 length equals 14 residues. The V gene's germline CDR1 is SGDLS and CDR2 YYNGEE. With 4 bases removed from V and 7 bases from J, the gap between germline ends came to 18 bases. Study-wide points: Found in both controls and patients were almost 30 CD8+ CDR3 sequences. No significant patient-versus-control difference appeared in CD8+ Simpson's diversity.

Genomic DNA provided the template from which TCR beta VDJ and CDR3 profiles were obtained. TCRdb recomputed calls from the reads with MiXCR, one row per CDR3 protein. The table has under 150,000 distinct CDR3 sequences, nearly 40% seen once; the top ten hold 2.6%. CD8+CD57+ cell expansion, shown by flow cytometry, had occurred in the patients selected for sequencing. Severe acquired aplastic anemia affected all patients. The J gene is TRBJ2-7, the V gene TRBV9; the D gene is possibly TRBD1 (5 bases). This TCR was recovered from a human donor with aplastic anemia. Specimen: sorted CD4+, CD8+, or CD8+CD57+ T cells (not recorded which) from PBMCs. The CDR3 loop is CASSSDSSYNEQYV. The CDR3 coding sequence is TGTGCCAGCAGCTCAGACAGCTCCTACAATGAGCAGTACGTC.